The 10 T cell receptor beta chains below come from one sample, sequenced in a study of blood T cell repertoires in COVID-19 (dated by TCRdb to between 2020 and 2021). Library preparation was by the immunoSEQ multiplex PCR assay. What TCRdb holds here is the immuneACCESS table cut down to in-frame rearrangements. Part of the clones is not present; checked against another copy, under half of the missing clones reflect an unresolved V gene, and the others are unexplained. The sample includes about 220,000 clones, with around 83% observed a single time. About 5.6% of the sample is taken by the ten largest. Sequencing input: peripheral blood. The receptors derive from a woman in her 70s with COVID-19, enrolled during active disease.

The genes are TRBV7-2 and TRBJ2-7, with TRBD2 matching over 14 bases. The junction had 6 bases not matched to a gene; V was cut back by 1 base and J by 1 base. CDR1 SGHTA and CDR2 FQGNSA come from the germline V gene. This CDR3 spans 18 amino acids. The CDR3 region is CASSLVGGTSGSSYEQYF. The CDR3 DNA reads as TGTGCCAGCAGCTTAGTTGGAGGGACTAGCGGGAGTTCCTACGAGCAGTACTTC.

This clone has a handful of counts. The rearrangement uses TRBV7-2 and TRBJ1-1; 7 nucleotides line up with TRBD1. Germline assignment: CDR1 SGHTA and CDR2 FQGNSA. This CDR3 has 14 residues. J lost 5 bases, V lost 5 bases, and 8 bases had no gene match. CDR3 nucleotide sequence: TGTGCCAGCAGCCGGGACAGCTCCGGTACTGAAGCTTTCTTT. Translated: CASSRDSSGTEAFF.

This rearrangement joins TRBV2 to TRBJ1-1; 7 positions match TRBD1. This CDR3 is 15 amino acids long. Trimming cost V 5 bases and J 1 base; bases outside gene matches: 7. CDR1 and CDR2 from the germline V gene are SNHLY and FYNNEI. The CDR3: CASSLRWTGNTEAFF. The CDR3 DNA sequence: TGTGCCAGCAGTCTCCGCTGGACAGGGAACACTGAAGCTTTCTTT.

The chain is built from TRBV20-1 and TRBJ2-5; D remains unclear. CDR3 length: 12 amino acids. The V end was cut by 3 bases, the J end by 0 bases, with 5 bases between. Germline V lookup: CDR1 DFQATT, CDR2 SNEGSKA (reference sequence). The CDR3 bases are TGCAGTGCTAGTGGCGACCAAGAGACCCAGTACTTC. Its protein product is CSASGDQETQYF.

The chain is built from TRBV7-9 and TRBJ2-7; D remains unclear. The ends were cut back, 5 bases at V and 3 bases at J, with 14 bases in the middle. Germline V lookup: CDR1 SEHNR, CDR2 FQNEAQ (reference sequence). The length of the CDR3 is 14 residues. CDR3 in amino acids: CASSETVIHYEQYF. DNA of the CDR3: TGTGCCAGCAGCGAAACAGTAATTCACTACGAGCAGTACTTC.

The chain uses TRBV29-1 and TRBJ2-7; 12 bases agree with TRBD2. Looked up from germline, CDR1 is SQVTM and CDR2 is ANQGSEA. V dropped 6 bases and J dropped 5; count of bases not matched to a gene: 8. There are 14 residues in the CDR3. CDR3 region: CSVVRTSGINEQYF. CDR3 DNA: TGCAGCGTGGTTCGGACTAGCGGGATCAACGAGCAGTACTTC.

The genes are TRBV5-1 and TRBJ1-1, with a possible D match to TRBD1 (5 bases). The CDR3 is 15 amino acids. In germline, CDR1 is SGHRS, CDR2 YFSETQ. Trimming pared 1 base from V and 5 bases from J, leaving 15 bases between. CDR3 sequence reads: CASSLPPAQGTEAFF. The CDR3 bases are TGCGCCAGCAGCTTGCCCCCGGCGCAGGGAACTGAAGCTTTCTTT.

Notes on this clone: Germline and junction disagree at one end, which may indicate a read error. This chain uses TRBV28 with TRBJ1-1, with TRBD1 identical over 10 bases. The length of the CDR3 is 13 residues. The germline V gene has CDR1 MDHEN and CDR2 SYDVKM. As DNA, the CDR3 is TGTGCCAGCAGGCTACCGGGACAGGGGAAAAATATCTTT. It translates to CASRLPGQGKNIF.

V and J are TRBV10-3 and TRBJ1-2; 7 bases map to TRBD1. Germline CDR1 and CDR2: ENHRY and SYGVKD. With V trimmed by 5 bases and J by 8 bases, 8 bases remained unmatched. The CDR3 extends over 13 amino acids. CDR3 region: CAISSGQLRGYTF. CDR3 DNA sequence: TGTGCCATCAGTTCGGGACAGTTACGGGGCTACACCTTC.

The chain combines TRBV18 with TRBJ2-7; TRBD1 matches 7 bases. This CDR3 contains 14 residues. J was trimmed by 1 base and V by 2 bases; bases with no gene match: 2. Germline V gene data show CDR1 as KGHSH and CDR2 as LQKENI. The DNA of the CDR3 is TGTGCCAGCTCACCAGTCAGGGGGTCCTACGAGCAGTACTTC. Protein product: CASSPVRGSYEQYF.